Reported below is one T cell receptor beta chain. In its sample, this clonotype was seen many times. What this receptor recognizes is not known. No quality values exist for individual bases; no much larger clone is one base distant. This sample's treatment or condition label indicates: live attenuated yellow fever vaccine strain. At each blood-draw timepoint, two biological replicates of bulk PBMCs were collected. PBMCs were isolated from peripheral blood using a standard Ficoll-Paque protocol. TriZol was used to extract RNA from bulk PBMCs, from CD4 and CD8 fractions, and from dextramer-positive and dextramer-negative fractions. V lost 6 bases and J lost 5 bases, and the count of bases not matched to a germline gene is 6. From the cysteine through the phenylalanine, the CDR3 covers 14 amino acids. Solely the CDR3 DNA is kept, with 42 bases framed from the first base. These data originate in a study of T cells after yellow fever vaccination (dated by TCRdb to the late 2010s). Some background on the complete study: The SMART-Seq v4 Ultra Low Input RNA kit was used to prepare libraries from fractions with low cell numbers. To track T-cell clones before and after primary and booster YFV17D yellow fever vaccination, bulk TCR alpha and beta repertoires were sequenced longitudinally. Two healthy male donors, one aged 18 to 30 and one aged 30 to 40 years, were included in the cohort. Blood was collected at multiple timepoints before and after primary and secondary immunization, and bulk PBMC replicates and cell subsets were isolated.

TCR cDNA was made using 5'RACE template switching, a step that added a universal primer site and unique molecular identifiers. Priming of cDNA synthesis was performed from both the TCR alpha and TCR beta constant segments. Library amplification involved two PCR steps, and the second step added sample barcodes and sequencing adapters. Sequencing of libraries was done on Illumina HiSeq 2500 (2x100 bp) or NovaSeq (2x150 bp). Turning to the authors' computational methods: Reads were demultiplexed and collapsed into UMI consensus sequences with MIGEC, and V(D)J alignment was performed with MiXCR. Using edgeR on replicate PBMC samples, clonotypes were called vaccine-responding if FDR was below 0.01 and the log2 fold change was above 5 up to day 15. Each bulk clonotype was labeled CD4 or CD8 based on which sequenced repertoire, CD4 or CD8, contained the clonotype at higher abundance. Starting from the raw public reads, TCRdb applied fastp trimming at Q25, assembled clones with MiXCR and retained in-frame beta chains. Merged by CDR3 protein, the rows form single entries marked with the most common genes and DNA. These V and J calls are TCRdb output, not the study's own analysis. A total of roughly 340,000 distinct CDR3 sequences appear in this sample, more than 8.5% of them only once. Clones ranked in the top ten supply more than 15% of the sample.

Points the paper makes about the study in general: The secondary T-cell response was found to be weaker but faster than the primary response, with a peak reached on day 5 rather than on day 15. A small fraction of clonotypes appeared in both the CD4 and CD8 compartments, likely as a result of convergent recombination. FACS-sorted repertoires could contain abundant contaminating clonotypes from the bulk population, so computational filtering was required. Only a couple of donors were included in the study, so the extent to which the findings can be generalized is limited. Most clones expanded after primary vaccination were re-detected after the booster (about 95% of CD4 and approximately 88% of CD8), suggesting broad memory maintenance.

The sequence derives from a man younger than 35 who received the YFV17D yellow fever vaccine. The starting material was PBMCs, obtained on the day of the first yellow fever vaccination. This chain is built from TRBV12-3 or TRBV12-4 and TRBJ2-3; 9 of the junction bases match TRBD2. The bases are TGTGCCAGCAGGCTAGCGGGGAGCGTAGATACGCAGTATTTT. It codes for CASRLAGSVDTQYF.